These 14 T cell receptor beta chains share one sample of origin, sequenced in a study of control samples from healthy donors and cancer patients. Sequencing used immunoSEQ multiplex PCR; TCRdb keeps in-frame clones, though not all of them. The data show about 83,000 clones, with 91% seen just once and approximately 15% held by the top ten. The specimen sequenced was blood. Receptors originate from a man aged 45-65 years in good health.

The rearrangement uses TRBV7-2 and TRBJ2-1; 10 nucleotides agree with TRBD2. V was clipped by 2 bases and J by 6 bases; unmatched bases: 7. The CDR3 is made up of 16 amino acids. Germline values: CDR1 SGHTA, CDR2 FQGNSA. The CDR3 here is CASSLRFSGGFNEQFF. As DNA, the CDR3 is TGTGCCAGCAGCTTAAGATTTAGCGGGGGGTTCAATGAGCAGTTCTTC.

V usage is TRBV5-1 and J usage is TRBJ1-2, with 7 bases aligning to TRBD1. This CDR3 comprises 13 residues. CDR1 is SGHRS, CDR2 YFSETQ, per germline. Trimming took 5 bases from V and 6 from J; bases not matched to a gene: 7. Here the CDR3 reads CASRKGAPDGYTF. CDR3 nucleotide sequence: TGCGCCAGCAGAAAGGGGGCGCCGGATGGCTACACCTTC.

The chain employs TRBV6-5 and TRBJ1-3, with a tentative D call TRBD1 (6 bases). CDR1 is MNHEY and CDR2 is SVGAGI in the germline V gene. The CDR3 length is 14 residues. V was trimmed by 6 bases and J by 4 bases, leaving 13 bases between them. CDR3 DNA sequence: TGTGCCAGCAGCCCACAGGGAGCCGGAAACACCATATATTTT. Translation: CASSPQGAGNTIYF.

V gene TRBV2 combines with J gene TRBJ1-5; no definite D call. V was clipped by 6 bases and J by 4 bases, with 10 bases between them. CDR3 size: 13 residues. CDR1 and CDR2 from the germline V gene are SNHLY and FYNNEI. The CDR3 spells CASRVDLNQPQHF. CDR3 nucleotides: TGTGCCAGCAGGGTCGACTTGAATCAGCCCCAGCATTTT.

The CDR3 here is CASSLPGNQPQHF. The CDR3 region has the DNA TGTGCCAGCAGTTTACCAGGCAATCAGCCCCAGCATTTT. The rearrangement joins TRBV12-3 or TRBV12-4 to TRBJ1-5; unclear D gene. The CDR3 is 13 amino acids. V lost 2 bases and J 2 bases, leaving 4 bases between the germline ends.

This clone was picked up a small number of times. The CDR3 DNA reads TGTGCCAGCAGCCAAATGGGGAACACTGAAGCTTTCTTT. This sequence encodes CASSQMGNTEAFF. The genes are TRBV14 and TRBJ1-1, with D hard to call. Germline V gives CDR1 SGHDN, CDR2 FVKESK. Trimming left V 2 bases short and J 1 base short, with 5 bases between. The CDR3 spans 13 residues.

V gene TRBV5-1 combines with J gene TRBJ1-1; no firm D call. V shed 1 base and J shed 1 base, with 11 bases lying between them. The CDR3 is 15 residues long. CDR1 SGHRS and CDR2 YFSETQ come from the germline V gene. CDR3 sequence reads: CASSLMARGNTEAFF. The CDR3, as DNA: TGCGCCAGCAGCTTGATGGCCCGCGGGAACACTGAAGCTTTCTTT. Based on the CDR3 plus reference TRBV5-1 and TRBJ1-1, the full variable domain is KAGVTQTPRYLIKTRGQQVTLSCSPISGHRSVSWYQQTPGQGLQFLFEYFSETQRNKGNFPGRFSGRQFSNSRSEMNVSTLELGDSALYLCASSLMARGNTEAFFGQGTRLTVV.

The rearrangement joins TRBV6-5 to TRBJ2-7; 7 nucleotides align to TRBD1. The V gene's germline CDR1 is MNHEY and CDR2 SVGAGI. V lost 0 bases, J lost 0 bases, and 2 bases stayed unmatched. CDR3 length: 15 amino acids. As DNA, the CDR3 is TGTGCCAGCAGTTACTCGGGACAGTACTCCTACGAGCAGTACTTC. Its protein product is CASSYSGQYSYEQYF.

V usage is TRBV10-3 and J usage is TRBJ1-4, with D possibly being TRBD1 (5 bases). The V gene lost 6 bases and the J gene lost 3 bases, with 8 bases spanning the gap. The CDR3 is made up of 13 amino acids. Germline CDR1 and CDR2: ENHRY and SYGVKD. The chain's CDR3 is CAISQGANEKLFF. CDR3 in DNA: TGTGCCATCAGCCAGGGAGCTAATGAAAAACTGTTTTTT.

The count of this clone is one. The genes are TRBV10-1 and TRBJ1-1; D might be TRBD1 (6 bases). Per germline, CDR1 WNHNN and CDR2 SYGVQD (reference sequence). The length of the CDR3 is 13 residues. Deletions cut 6 bases from V and 10 bases from J, with 18 bases between. The DNA for the CDR3 is TGCGCCAGCAGCCCGCGGGGGCATCAGGGAGCTTTCTTT. Translating gives CASSPRGHQGAFF.

The chain is built from TRBV9 and TRBJ1-3; 7 bases align to TRBD1. The CDR3 sequence is 18 residues long. The germline CDR1 and CDR2 sequences are SGDLS and YYNGEE. Trimming cost V 3 bases and J 7 bases; bases outside gene matches: 19. The CDR3 protein is CASSAELNPGTVRNTIYF. As DNA, the CDR3 is TGTGCCAGCAGCGCAGAACTAAATCCCGGGACAGTTAGGAACACCATATATTTT. Combining the CDR3 with reference TRBV9 and TRBJ1-3 gives the whole variable domain DSGVTQTPKHLITATGQRVTLRCSPRSGDLSVYWYQQSLDQGLQFLIQYYNGEERAKGNILERFSAQQFPDLHSELNLSSLELGDSALYFCASSAELNPGTVRNTIYFGEGSWLTVV.

The chain employs TRBV9 and TRBJ2-2; 10 nucleotides match TRBD1. The junction had 12 bases not matched to a gene; V was cut back by 3 bases and J by 4 bases. The germline V gene encodes CDR1 SGDLS and CDR2 YYNGEE. CDR3 size: 18 residues. CDR3 nucleotides: TGTGCCAGCAGCGCGGGACAGGGGTCGACAAAGGGCACCGGGGAGCTGTTTTTT. Protein: CASSAGQGSTKGTGELFF.

The chain links TRBV5-8 to TRBJ1-2; the D is unclear. Per germline, CDR1 SGHTS and CDR2 YDEGEE. The V end was cut by 2 bases, the J end by 2 bases, with 10 bases between. This CDR3 comprises 14 residues. CDR3 in amino acids: CASSLRSRNYGYTF. CDR3 bases: TGTGCCAGCAGCTTACGGAGCAGAAACTATGGCTACACCTTC.

The gene calls are TRBV2 and TRBJ1-2, with D possibly being TRBD1 (6 bases). Between the trimmed V and J ends, which lost 9 bases and 5 bases, there was a span of 13 bases. Germline CDR1 is SNHLY and CDR2 is FYNNEI. The length of the CDR3 is 12 residues. CDR3 coding DNA: TGTGCCAGTACCACAGGGAGTTATGGCTACACCTTC. Its translation: CASTTGSYGYTF.